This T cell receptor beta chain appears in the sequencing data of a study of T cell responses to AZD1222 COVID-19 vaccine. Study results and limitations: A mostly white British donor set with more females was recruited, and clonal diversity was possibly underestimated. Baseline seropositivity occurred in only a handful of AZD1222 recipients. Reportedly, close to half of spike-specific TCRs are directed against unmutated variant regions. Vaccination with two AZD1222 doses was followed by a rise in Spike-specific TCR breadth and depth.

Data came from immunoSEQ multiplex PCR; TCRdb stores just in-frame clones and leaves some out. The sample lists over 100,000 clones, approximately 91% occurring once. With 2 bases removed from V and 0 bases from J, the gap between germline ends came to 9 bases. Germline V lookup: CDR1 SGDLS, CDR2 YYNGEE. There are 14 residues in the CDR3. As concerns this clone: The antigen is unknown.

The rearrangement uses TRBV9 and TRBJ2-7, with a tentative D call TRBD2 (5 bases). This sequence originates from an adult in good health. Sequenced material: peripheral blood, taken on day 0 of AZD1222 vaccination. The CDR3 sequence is CASSVGVTSYEQYF. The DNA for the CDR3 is TGTGCCAGCAGCGTGGGAGTAACCTCCTACGAGCAGTACTTC.